This T cell receptor beta chain derives from a study of blood T cells in healthy people across ages (dated by TCRdb to about 2015). Some background on the complete study: Template switching captured roughly one uniquely barcoded TCR beta cDNA molecule per two T cells in model experiments. Using deep sequencing normalized with unique cDNA molecular identifiers, the study measured how TCR beta repertoire diversity changes with age. Donors were grouped into four age groups: young (average 16 years), middle-aged (over 35), aged (62) and long-lived (approximately 75). Donors of different ages were randomly distributed across sequencing lanes to avoid experimental bias. Two additional independent replicas of 1 million unique cDNA reads from the same blood draw were analyzed for two donors (one aged 18 to 30 and one aged 80 or older).

The approximately 39 donors, aged roughly 6 to 90 years, were systemically healthy Caucasian individuals from Russia. Each donor gave 8 to 10 milliliters of peripheral blood, drawn into EDTA-treated Vacutainer tubes. PBMCs were isolated by Ficoll-Paque density-gradient centrifugation, with at least 6.5 million obtained per sample. Total RNA, at least 6 micrograms per sample, was extracted from PBMCs with Trizol reagent. For every donor, an aliquot of PBMCs went through flow cytometry to measure the percentages of naive CD45RAhigh/CD27high T cells. As regards this clonotype: No cognate antigen has been identified for it. Base qualities are not recorded, but no much larger clone differs from it by a single base.

Receptor amplification or capture employed 5' RACE. Sequenced using an Illumina HiSeq 2500. The second PCR ran for about 6 to 12 cycles and used a J-beta primer mix along with a sample-barcoded 5' primer. Each TCR beta cDNA molecule received a unique molecular identifier from a template-switch 5' adaptor carrying 12 random nucleotides. Each sample yielded at least 3 million CDR3-containing paired-end reads. First-strand cDNA synthesis was performed from all RNA using the Mint cDNA synthesis kit, with priming by a TRBC-specific oligonucleotide. All cDNA was treated with uracil-DNA glycosylase and then went through a first 18-cycle PCR with the universal primers M1SS and BC2_uni_R. In the source study's methods: For normalization, 1 million high-quality reads, each with a distinct molecular identifier, were randomly selected from each sample. Instead of being binned into consensus sequences, reads with shared molecular identifiers were discarded. MiTCR, run with a Q25 quality threshold and the strictest error-elimination algorithm, handled CDR3 identification, clonotype clustering and error correction. A nonparametric unseen species model with Euler transformation was used to estimate a lower bound on total TCR beta diversity. TCRdb passed the public sequencing reads through fastp at Q25 and MiXCR, retaining productive beta sequences. Rows with a matching CDR3 protein are joined into one entry that keeps the most common DNA and genes. The V and J calls were determined by TCRdb, not by the authors. This sample has 1.5 million to 2 million distinct CDR3 sequences in its table, and about 28% of those were observed once. The ten largest account for over 7% of the sample.

Trimming accounts for 4 bases at V and 3 bases at J, while the number of junction bases matched to no gene is 6. Including cysteine and phenylalanine, the CDR3 has 15 amino acids. Only CDR3 DNA remains: 45 bases, in frame from the first base. Taken from the germline V gene, the CDR1 and CDR2 loops are SGHRS and YFSETQ. General study outcomes and caveats: Estimates of total diversity from one million sequenced T cells were regarded as lower bounds and underestimates. Donor CMV infection status was unknown, potentially confounding age-related changes in expanded clonotypes. As age increased, observed TCR beta diversity per million T cells dropped in a roughly linear way, and a significant reduction was already evident by age roughly 40. Compared with the aged group, the long-lived group had more naive CD4+ T cells, fewer expanded clones and increased TCR diversity, suggesting age selection. A strong correlation was found between observed TCR beta diversity and the percentage of naive T cells measured by flow cytometry. Bulk unsorted PBMC profiling prevented conclusive comparison of naive and antigen-experienced compartments.

The chain couples TRBV5-1 to TRBJ1-1, with 10 bases in between that match TRBD1. The source material was blood. This TCR was recovered from a woman in her 30s in good health. The CDR3 region has the sequence CASSIGTGEDTEAFF. In nucleotide form, the sequence is TGCGCCAGCAGCATAGGGACAGGGGAGGACACTGAAGCTTTCTTT.